This TCR beta chain was identified in a study of post-analysis software for immune sequencing data. Study-level information: Recorded disease courses covered relapsing-remitting, secondary progressive and progressive-relapsing multiple sclerosis. Some patients had no subtype annotation. Study-wide results and limits: Batch-mates among the samples co-clustered strongly by F measure. When patients were compared with controls, about five TRBV segments were more frequent, TRBV5-6, TRBV5-1 and TRBV20-1 among them. Compared with controls, patients showed significantly lower normalized Chao1 diversity.

Included in the TCR beta cDNA libraries were unique molecular identifiers. The T cell input of roughly 0.9 to 11 million gave about 500,000 cDNA molecules. TCRdb reanalysed the PCR reads using MiXCR and keeps one entry per CDR3 protein. There are about 770,000 distinct CDR3 sequences in the sample; around 46% occur only once, and 4% to 5% lies in the top ten. V shed 5 bases and J 4 bases; nucleotides not matched to a gene: 10. The CDR3 sequence is 15 residues long. Concerning this clonotype: Antigen: not known.

This TCR derives from a girl aged 10 to 17 with multiple sclerosis. The gene calls are TRBV12-3 or TRBV12-4 and TRBJ2-5; 7 nucleotides match TRBD1. The sample was blood. CDR3 region: CASSPEQGLTETQYF. CDR3 sequence (DNA): TGTGCCAGCAGTCCCGAACAGGGGCTAACAGAGACCCAGTACTTC.